This T cell receptor (beta chain) was identified in a study of cytomegalovirus exposure and HLA in healthy donors. Whole-study findings and limits: For TCR beta chains, V- and J-gene trimming was later linked to a missense DCLRE1C variant. Cytomegalovirus association was assigned to about 180 TCR beta chains. Some V segments (TRBV6-2 and TRBV6-3 among them) were excluded as indistinguishable. The study carried out a later analysis of TCR beta sequences. It associated some 17,000 of them with specific HLA alleles at a false discovery rate of 0.05.

PCR employed 60 Vbeta and 13 Jbeta primers. The assay was immunoSEQ multiplex PCR, and TCRdb's table has in-frame clones only and misses some. This table has about 160,000 clones, around three quarters appearing once. As for this clone: Its target is not known.

The CDR3 sequence is 14 residues long. The germline V gene has CDR1 LNHNV and CDR2 YYDKDF (reference sequence). V was pared by 0 bases and J by 4 bases, with 7 bases between. The chain recombines TRBV15 with TRBJ1-5; D gene uncertain. The sequenced sample consisted of PBMCs. This sequence originates from a man aged 45-65 years in good health and CMV-seropositive. Here the CDR3 DNA reads TGTGCCACCAGCAGAGAGTCCCAGAATCAGCCCCAGCATTTT. This translates into CATSRESQNQPQHF.